These 19 T cell receptor beta chains originate from one sample sequenced in a study of CD8 T cells in ankylosing spondylitis (dated by TCRdb to 2016 to 2017). Receptor amplification or capture employed 5' RACE. For sequencing, an Illumina HiSeq 2500 was employed. TCRdb ran its own pipeline on the public reads, namely fastp trimming at Q25 and MiXCR clone calling, and kept in-frame beta chains. Identical CDR3 protein sequences are pooled into one entry, listed with their most common genes and DNA. Recorded for this sample are 250,000 to 300,000 distinct CDR3 sequences; around 20% of them occurred a single time. The ten largest clonotypes hold 7.5% to 9% of the sample. Material: blood, either unsorted or a sorted T cell fraction (not recorded which). These receptors all stem from a male donor with ankylosing spondylitis or in good health (not recorded which).

This clonotype has a handful of counts. The V gene is TRBV2, the J gene TRBJ1-5; D call uncertain. V was cut by 7 bases and J by 1 base, with 14 bases left in between. The CDR3 is made up of 15 amino acids. Germline lookup yields CDR1 SNHLY and CDR2 FYNNEI. The CDR3 region is CASNPGGPSNQPQHF. The CDR3 DNA reads TGTGCCAGCAACCCGGGCGGACCGAGCAATCAGCCCCAGCATTTT. Full variable domain (missing parts from reference TRBV2 and TRBJ1-5): EPEVTQTPSHQVTQMGQEVILRCVPISNHLYFYWYRQILGQKVEFLVSFYNNEISEKSEIFDDQFSVERPDGSNFTLKIRSTKLEDSAMYFCASNPGGPSNQPQHFGDGTRLSIL.

V gene TRBV20-1 combines with J gene TRBJ1-3, with D unclear. The CDR3 is made up of 15 amino acids. Germline V gives CDR1 DFQATT, CDR2 SNEGSKA (reference sequence). Trimming removed 3 bases from V and 0 bases from J, with 12 bases in between. The CDR3 region has the DNA TGCAGTGCTAGCCCGGACGGGAGCTCTGGAAACACCATATATTTT. As protein: CSASPDGSSGNTIYF.

The table lists this clonotype with a few counts. CDR3 in amino acids: CASIKRGGQFDSPLHF. The CDR3 nucleotides read TGTGCCAGCATCAAAAGGGGGGGCCAGTTTGATTCACCCCTCCACTTT. The chain carries TRBV12-3 or TRBV12-4 and TRBJ1-6, with D perhaps matching TRBD1 (6 bases). The CDR3 is 16 residues long. Trimming shortened V by 7 bases and J by 8 bases, and 21 bases separated the two germline ends.

CDR3 in amino acids: CASRASGIPPHNEQFF. The CDR3 region has the DNA TGCGCCAGCAGGGCTAGCGGGATTCCCCCCCACAATGAGCAGTTCTTC. The V call is TRBV5-1, the J call TRBJ2-1, with 9 bases aligning to TRBD2. The germline gives CDR1 SGHRS, CDR2 YFSETQ. The V gene end was trimmed by 5 bases and the J gene end by 5 bases; junction bases not matched to a gene: 11. CDR3 length equals 16 residues.

This clonotype was seen many times. The chain couples TRBV12-3 or TRBV12-4 to TRBJ2-2, with a tentative D call TRBD1 (5 bases). This CDR3 comprises 14 residues. Trimming removed 6 bases from V and 6 bases from J, with 14 bases in between. This CDR3 is CASRTTQVSGELFF. CDR3 in DNA: TGTGCCAGCAGGACAACACAGGTGTCCGGGGAGCTGTTTTTT.

This clonotype showed up just a few times. V and J are TRBV20-1 and TRBJ2-3; weak D call: TRBD2 (5 bases). Germline assignment: CDR1 DFQATT and CDR2 SNEGSKA (reference sequence). Trimming removed 7 bases from V and 4 bases from J, with 15 bases in between. The CDR3 runs to 13 residues. As DNA, the CDR3 is TGCAGTGGGACGGACGGGCGGGCAGATACGCAGTATTTT. It encodes CSGTDGRADTQYF.

This clonotype turned up a few times. The chain uses TRBV29-1 and TRBJ2-5, with a tentative D call TRBD2 (5 bases). Germline CDR1 is SQVTM and CDR2 is ANQGSEA. V dropped 4 bases and J dropped 1 base, with 7 bases sitting between them. This CDR3 has 12 residues. The CDR3 spells CSVGTRQETQYF. CDR3 DNA: TGCAGCGTTGGGACTCGCCAAGAGACCCAGTACTTC.

The rearrangement joins TRBV7-9 to TRBJ2-5; D might be TRBD1 or TRBD2, each matching 5 bases. The CDR3 is 16 residues long. The V end was cut by 4 bases, the J end by 0 bases, with 15 bases between. Germline-derived CDR1 and CDR2 are SEHNR and FQNEAQ (reference sequence). CDR3 sequence (DNA): TGTGCCAGCAGCTCCTCGGGTGGGGGATACCAAGAGACCCAGTACTTC. This encodes CASSSSGGGYQETQYF.

This clonotype was seen ten or more times. This chain uses TRBV6-1 with TRBJ2-5; the match to TRBD2 covers 9 bases. Trimming cost V 7 bases and J 2 bases; bases outside gene matches: 14. CDR3 length: 17 residues. Germline V CDR1 and CDR2: MNHNS, SASEGT. CDR3 sequence reads: CASTERASGVWQETQYF. The CDR3 nucleotides read TGTGCCAGCACCGAGAGGGCTAGCGGGGTTTGGCAAGAGACCCAGTACTTC.

A few counts support this clonotype. J is TRBJ2-2 and V is TRBV10-3, with 8 nucleotides matching TRBD1. Germline CDR1 and CDR2: ENHRY and SYGVKD. Trimming cost V 6 bases and J 1 base; bases outside gene matches: 4. The CDR3 totals 15 residues. The DNA for the CDR3 is TGTGCCATCAGCCCCGGGACAGGGAACACCGGGGAGCTGTTTTTT. As protein: CAISPGTGNTGELFF.

This clonotype was counted many times. The chain combines TRBV2 with TRBJ2-1; the match to TRBD2 covers 13 bases. CDR3 size: 17 residues. Trimming at V came to 6 bases and at J to 4 bases, leaving 9 bases not matched to a gene. Germline CDR1 reads SNHLY; CDR2 reads FYNNEI. The CDR3 sequence: CASRSGLAGSVYNEQFF. The CDR3 DNA is TGTGCCAGCAGGTCGGGACTAGCGGGGTCGGTATACAATGAGCAGTTCTTC.

The rearrangement uses TRBV12-3 or TRBV12-4 and TRBJ1-1; 11 bases are a match to TRBD1. CDR3 length equals 14 residues. Losses at the gene ends were 1 base for V and 6 bases for J; bases not matched to a gene: 1. CDR3 nucleotide sequence: TGTGCCAGCAGTTTAGGGACAGGGGGCTCTGAAGCTTTCTTT. Translating it yields CASSLGTGGSEAFF.

The rearrangement joins TRBV9 to TRBJ2-3; D uncertain. Trimming took off 0 bases at V and 0 bases at J, with 5 bases between the two ends. The CDR3 sequence is 14 residues long. In germline, CDR1 is SGDLS, CDR2 YYNGEE. The CDR3 DNA follows: TGTGCCAGCAGCGTAGGGAGAAGCACAGATACGCAGTATTTT. Its protein is CASSVGRSTDTQYF.

This clonotype was counted between two and nine times. The chain combines TRBV20-1 with TRBJ1-4; D call uncertain. Germline V gene data show CDR1 as DFQATT and CDR2 as SNEGSKA (reference sequence). Trimming removed 4 bases at V and 0 bases at J, with 9 bases between. The CDR3 runs to 14 residues. As DNA, the CDR3 is TGCAGTGCTAAGGGCAGAACAACTAATGAAAAACTGTTTTTT. This gives the protein CSAKGRTTNEKLFF.

J is TRBJ2-7 and V is TRBV27; possible D gene TRBD1, 6 bases. Trimming shortened V by 8 bases and J by 1 base, and 21 bases separated the two germline ends. The CDR3 loop spans 16 amino acids. The germline V gene encodes CDR1 MNHEY and CDR2 SMNVEV (reference sequence). CDR3 nucleotide sequence: TGTGCCAGCCGAACCCTTACAGGGAAGGGGTCCTACGAGCAGTACGTC. Its translation: CASRTLTGKGSYEQYV.

This clonotype was recorded a few times. The gene calls are TRBV3-1 and TRBJ1-1, with 9 bases matching TRBD1. The CDR3 is 13 amino acids. After removal of 4 bases from V and 7 bases from J, the junction contained 4 bases not matched to a gene. CDR1 LGHDT and CDR2 YNNKEL come from the germline V gene (reference sequence). DNA for the CDR3: TGTGCCAGCAGCCGGGGACAGGGTGGTGAAGCTTTCTTT. It translates to CASSRGQGGEAFF.

This clonotype came up a few times. V is TRBV10-3 and J is TRBJ1-3; no reliable D call. Germline CDR1 and CDR2: ENHRY and SYGVKD. The ends were cut back, 0 bases at V and 0 bases at J, with 9 bases in the middle. The CDR3 runs to 16 residues. The DNA for the CDR3 is TGTGCCATCAGTGAGTCGGAACGGCACTCTGGAAACACCATATATTTT. Its protein is CAISESERHSGNTIYF.

The sample holds one count of this clonotype. The CDR3: CASSPGPLNQPQHF. DNA of the CDR3: TGTGCCAGCAGCCCTGGACCGCTGAATCAGCCCCAGCATTTT. The chain recombines TRBV12-3 or TRBV12-4 with TRBJ1-5; unclear D gene. The V and J ends lost 6 bases and 4 bases respectively, with 13 bases between them. This CDR3 has 14 residues.

The chain recombines TRBV5-1 with TRBJ2-5; D might be TRBD1 or TRBD2, each matching 5 bases. The CDR3 contains 13 residues. Trimming cost V 4 bases and J 5 bases, with 12 bases left between them. Germline CDR1 reads SGHRS; CDR2 reads YFSETQ. CDR3 in amino acids: CASSGDQWETQYF. CDR3 DNA sequence: TGCGCCAGCAGCGGGGACCAGTGGGAGACCCAGTACTTC.